The entry that follows covers one T cell receptor beta chain sequence. This sample is part of a study of blood T cell repertoires in COVID-19. TCRdb keeps only in-frame clones here, not all; method: immunoSEQ multiplex PCR. In the table there are around 97,000 clones, roughly nine tenths of which are singletons. The CDR3 sequence is 17 residues long. Germline CDR1 and CDR2: MDHEN and SYDVKM. V lost 5 bases to trimming and J lost 1 base; unmatched junction nucleotides: 13. This clonotype was sampled from a man aged 45-65 years in a cohort sampled during active COVID-19. The J gene is TRBJ1-1, the V gene TRBV28; 7 bases are shared with TRBD1. Source material: peripheral blood. Here the CDR3 reads CASSILYRGFQNTEAFF. CDR3 DNA sequence: TGTGCCAGCAGTATCCTATACAGGGGATTTCAGAACACTGAAGCTTTCTTT.